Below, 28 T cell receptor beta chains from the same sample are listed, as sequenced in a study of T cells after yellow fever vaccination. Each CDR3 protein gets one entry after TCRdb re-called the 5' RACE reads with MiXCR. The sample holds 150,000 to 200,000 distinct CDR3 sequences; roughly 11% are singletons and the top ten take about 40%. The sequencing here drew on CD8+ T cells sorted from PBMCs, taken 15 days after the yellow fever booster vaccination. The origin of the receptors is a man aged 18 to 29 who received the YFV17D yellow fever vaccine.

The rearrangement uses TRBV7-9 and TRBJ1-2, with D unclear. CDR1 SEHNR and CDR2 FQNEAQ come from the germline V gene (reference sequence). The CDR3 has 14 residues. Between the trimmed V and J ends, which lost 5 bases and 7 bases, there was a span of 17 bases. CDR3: CASSQTTGESGYTF. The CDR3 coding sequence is TGTGCCAGCAGCCAGACCACTGGGGAATCTGGCTACACCTTC. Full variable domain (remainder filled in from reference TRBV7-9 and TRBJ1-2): DTGVSQNPRHKITKRGQNVTFRCDPISEHNRLYWYRQTLGQGPEFLTYFQNEAQLEKSRLLSDRFSAERPKGSFSTLEIQRTEQGDSAMYLCASSQTTGESGYTFGSGTRLTVV.

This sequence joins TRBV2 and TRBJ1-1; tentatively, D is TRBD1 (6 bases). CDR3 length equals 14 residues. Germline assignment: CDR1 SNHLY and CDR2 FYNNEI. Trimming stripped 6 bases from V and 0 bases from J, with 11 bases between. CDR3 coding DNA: TGTGCCAGCAGCCCGGACAGCTTGAACACTGAAGCTTTCTTT. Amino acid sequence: CASSPDSLNTEAFF.

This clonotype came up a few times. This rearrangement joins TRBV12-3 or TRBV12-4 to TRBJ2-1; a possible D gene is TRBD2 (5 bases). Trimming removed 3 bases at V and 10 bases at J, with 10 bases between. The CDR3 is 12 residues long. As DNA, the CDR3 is TGTGCCAGCAGTTTGGTCCCGGGGGAGCAGTTCTTC. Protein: CASSLVPGEQFF.

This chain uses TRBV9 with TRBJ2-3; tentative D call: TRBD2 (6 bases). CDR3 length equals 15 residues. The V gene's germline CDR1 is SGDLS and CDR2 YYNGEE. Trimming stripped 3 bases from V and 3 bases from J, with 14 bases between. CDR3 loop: CASSAAGRVTDTQYF. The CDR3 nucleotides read TGTGCCAGCAGCGCGGCCGGGAGAGTGACAGATACGCAGTATTTT.

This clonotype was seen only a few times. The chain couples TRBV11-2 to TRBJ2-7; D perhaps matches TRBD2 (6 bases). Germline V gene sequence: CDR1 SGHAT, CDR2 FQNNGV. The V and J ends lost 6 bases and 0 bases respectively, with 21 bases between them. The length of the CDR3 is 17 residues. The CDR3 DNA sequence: TGTGCCAGCAGGCCCCGTGGGACTTACTCGAGCTCCTACGAGCAGTACGTC. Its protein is CASRPRGTYSSSYEQYV.

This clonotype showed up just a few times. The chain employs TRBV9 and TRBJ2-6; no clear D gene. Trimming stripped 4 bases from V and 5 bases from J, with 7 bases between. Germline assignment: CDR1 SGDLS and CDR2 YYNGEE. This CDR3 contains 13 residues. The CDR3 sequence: CASSPNWANVLTF. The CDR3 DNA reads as TGTGCCAGCAGCCCCAACTGGGCCAACGTCCTGACTTTC.

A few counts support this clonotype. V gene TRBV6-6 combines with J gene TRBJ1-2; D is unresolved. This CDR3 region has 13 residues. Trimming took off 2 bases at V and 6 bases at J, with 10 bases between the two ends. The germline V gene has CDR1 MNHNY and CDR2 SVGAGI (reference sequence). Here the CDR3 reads CASSYDTDDGYTF. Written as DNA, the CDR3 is TGTGCCAGCAGTTACGACACTGACGATGGCTACACCTTC.

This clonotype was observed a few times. The CDR3, as DNA: TGTGCCAGCAGTTACGGCGTTGGCTACACCTTC. Its translation: CASSYGVGYTF. This sequence joins TRBV6-6 and TRBJ1-2; D ambiguous. The V end lost 2 bases, the J end lost 7 bases, and 5 bases lay between the germline ends. This CDR3 is 11 amino acids long. The germline V gene encodes CDR1 MNHNY and CDR2 SVGAGI (reference sequence).

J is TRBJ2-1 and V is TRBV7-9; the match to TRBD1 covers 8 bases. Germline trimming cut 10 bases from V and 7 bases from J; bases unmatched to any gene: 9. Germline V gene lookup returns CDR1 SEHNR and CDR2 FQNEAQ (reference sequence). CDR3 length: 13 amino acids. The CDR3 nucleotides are TGTGCCAACACGGACAGGGTAATAAATGAGCAGTTCTTC. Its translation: CANTDRVINEQFF.

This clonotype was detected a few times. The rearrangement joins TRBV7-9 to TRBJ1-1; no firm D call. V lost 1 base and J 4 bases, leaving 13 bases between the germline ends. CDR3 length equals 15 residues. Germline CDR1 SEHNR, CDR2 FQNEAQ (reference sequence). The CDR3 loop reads CASSLGMGGGTEAFF. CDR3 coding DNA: TGTGCCAGCAGCTTAGGAATGGGTGGCGGCACTGAAGCTTTCTTT.

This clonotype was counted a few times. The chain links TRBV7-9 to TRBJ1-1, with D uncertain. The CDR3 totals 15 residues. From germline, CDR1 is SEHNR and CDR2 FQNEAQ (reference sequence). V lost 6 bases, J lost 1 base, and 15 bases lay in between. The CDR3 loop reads CASRLPSGANTEAFF. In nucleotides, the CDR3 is TGTGCCAGCAGGTTACCGTCAGGCGCGAACACTGAAGCTTTCTTT.

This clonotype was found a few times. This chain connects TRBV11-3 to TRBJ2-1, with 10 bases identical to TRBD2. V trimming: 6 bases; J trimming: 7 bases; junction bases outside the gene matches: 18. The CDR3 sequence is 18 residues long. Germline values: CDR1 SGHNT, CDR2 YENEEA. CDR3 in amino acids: CASRRRGGTSESSNEQFF. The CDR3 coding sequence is TGTGCCAGCAGGCGTAGAGGAGGGACTAGCGAATCTTCTAATGAGCAGTTCTTC.

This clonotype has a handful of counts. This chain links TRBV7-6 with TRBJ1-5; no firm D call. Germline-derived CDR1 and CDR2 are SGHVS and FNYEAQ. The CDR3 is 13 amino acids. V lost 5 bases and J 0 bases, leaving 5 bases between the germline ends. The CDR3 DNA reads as TGTGCCAGCAGCCGCAGTAGCAATCAGCCCCAGCATTTT. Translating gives CASSRSSNQPQHF. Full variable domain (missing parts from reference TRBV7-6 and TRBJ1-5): GAGVSQSPRYKVTKRGQDVALRCDPISGHVSLYWYRQALGQGPEFLTYFNYEAQQDKSGLPNDRFSAERPEGSISTLTIQRTEQRDSAMYRCASSRSSNQPQHFGDGTRLSIL.

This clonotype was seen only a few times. This CDR3 is CASSEVGGGYGYTF. The CDR3, as DNA: TGTGCCAGCAGTGAAGTAGGCGGCGGCTATGGCTACACCTTC. The rearrangement joins TRBV6-1 to TRBJ1-2; D is unresolved. CDR1 MNHNS and CDR2 SASEGT come from the germline V gene. CDR3 size: 14 residues. Trimming left V 1 base short and J 4 bases short, with 10 bases between.

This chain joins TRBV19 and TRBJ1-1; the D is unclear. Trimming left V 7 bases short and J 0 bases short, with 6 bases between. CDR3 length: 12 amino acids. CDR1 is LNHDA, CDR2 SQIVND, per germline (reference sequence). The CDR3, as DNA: TGTGCCAGTAATAAGATGAACACTGAAGCTTTCTTT. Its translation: CASNKMNTEAFF.

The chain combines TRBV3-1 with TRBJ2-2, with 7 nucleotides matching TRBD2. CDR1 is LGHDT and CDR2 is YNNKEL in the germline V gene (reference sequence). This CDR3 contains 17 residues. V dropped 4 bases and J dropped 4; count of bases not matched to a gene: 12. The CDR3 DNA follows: TGTGCCAGCAGCCCCGACCGGACTAGATTTCCCACCGGGGAGCTGTTTTTT. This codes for CASSPDRTRFPTGELFF.

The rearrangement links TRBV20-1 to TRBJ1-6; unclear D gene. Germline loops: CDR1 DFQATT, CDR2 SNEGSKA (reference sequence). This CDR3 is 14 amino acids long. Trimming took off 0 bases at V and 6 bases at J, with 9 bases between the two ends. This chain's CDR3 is CSARDIASNSPLHF. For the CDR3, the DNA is TGCAGTGCTAGAGATATCGCCAGTAATTCACCCCTCCACTTT.

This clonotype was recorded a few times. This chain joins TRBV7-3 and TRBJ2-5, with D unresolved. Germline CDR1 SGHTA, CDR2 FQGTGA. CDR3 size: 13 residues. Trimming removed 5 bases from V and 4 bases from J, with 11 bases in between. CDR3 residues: CASSRTSSETQYF. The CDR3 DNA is TGTGCCAGCAGCCGGACCAGCTCAGAGACCCAGTACTTC.

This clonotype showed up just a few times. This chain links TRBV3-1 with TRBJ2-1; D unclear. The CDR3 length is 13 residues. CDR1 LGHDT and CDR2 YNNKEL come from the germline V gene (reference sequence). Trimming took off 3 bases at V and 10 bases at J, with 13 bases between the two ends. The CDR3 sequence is CASSQDSSIEQFF. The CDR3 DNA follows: TGTGCCAGCAGCCAGGATTCTAGTATCGAGCAGTTCTTC.

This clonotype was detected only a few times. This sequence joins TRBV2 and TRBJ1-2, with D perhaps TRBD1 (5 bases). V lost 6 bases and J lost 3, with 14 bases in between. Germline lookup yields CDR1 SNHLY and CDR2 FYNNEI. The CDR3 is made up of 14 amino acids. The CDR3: CASRDFDSYYGYTF. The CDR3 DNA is TGTGCCAGCAGAGATTTCGACAGCTACTATGGCTACACCTTC.

This CDR3 reads CATSRDIGDRSYEQYF. CDR3 coding DNA: TGTGCCACCAGCAGAGATATTGGAGATCGTTCCTACGAGCAGTACTTC. The genes are TRBV15 and TRBJ2-7; no firm D call. This CDR3 spans 16 amino acids. V gave up 0 bases and J gave up 1 base, with 13 bases separating them. Germline V lookup: CDR1 LNHNV, CDR2 YYDKDF (reference sequence).

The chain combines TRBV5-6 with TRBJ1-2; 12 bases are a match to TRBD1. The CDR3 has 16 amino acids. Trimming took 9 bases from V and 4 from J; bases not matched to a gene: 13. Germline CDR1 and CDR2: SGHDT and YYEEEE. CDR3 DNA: TGTGCCACCCGTCGGGACAGGGGGCGAATAGCCTATGGCTACACCTTC. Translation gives CATRRDRGRIAYGYTF. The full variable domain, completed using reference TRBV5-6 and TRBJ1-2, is DAGVTQSPTHLIKTRGQQVTLRCSPKSGHDTVSWYQQALGQGPQFIFQYYEEEERQRGNFPDRFSGHQFPNYSSELNVNALLLGDSALYLCATRRDRGRIAYGYTFGSGTRLTVV.

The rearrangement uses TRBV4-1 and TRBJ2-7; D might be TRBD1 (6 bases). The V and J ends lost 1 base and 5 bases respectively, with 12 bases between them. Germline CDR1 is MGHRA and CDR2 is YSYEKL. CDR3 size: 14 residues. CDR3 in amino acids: CASSQAEGGHEQYV. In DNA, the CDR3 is TGCGCCAGCAGCCAAGCGGAAGGGGGACACGAGCAGTACGTC.

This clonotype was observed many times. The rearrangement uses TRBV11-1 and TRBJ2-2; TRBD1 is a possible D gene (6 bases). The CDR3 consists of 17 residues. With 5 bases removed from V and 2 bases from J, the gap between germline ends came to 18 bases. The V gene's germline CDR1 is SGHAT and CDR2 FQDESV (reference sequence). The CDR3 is CASSLGRGMVNTGELFF. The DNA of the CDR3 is TGTGCCAGCAGCCTCGGCAGGGGAATGGTAAACACCGGGGAGCTGTTTTTT.

CDR3 DNA: TGCGCCAGCAGCCAAGATCTTCAGGGGACCACGTCCGGGGAGCTGTTTTTT. It is translated as CASSQDLQGTTSGELFF. V is TRBV4-3 and J is TRBJ2-2, with D perhaps matching TRBD1 (6 bases). V was trimmed by 0 bases and J by 6 bases, leaving 17 bases between them. The CDR3 contains 17 residues. Per the germline V gene, CDR1 is LGHNA and CDR2 is YSLEER.

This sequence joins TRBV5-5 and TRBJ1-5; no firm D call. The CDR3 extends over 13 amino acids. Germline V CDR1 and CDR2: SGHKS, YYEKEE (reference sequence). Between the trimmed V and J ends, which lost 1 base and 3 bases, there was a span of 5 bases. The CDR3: CASSLKPNQPQHF. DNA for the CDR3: TGTGCCAGCAGCTTGAAGCCCAATCAGCCCCAGCATTTT.

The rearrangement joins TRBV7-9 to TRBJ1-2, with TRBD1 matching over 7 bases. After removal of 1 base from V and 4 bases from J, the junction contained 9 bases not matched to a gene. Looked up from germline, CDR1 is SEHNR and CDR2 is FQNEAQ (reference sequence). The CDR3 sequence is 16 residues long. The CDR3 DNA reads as TGTGCCAGCAGCTTAGGGATACAGGGGCTTCGCTATGGCTACACCTTC. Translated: CASSLGIQGLRYGYTF. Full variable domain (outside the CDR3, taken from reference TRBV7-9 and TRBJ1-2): DTGVSQNPRHKITKRGQNVTFRCDPISEHNRLYWYRQTLGQGPEFLTYFQNEAQLEKSRLLSDRFSAERPKGSFSTLEIQRTEQGDSAMYLCASSLGIQGLRYGYTFGSGTRLTVV.

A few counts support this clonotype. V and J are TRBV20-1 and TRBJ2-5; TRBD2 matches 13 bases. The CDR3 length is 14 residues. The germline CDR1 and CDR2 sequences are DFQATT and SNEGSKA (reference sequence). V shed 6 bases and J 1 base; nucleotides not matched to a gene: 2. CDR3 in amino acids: CSAGLAGTQETQYF. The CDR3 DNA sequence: TGCAGTGCGGGACTAGCGGGGACCCAAGAGACCCAGTACTTC.